This T cell receptor (beta chain) was recovered during a study of post-analysis software for immune sequencing data. Study-level points and caveats: There were five TRBV segments more frequent in patients than controls, and TRBV5-6, TRBV5-1 and TRBV20-1 were among them.

Germline CDR1 reads LGHNA; CDR2 reads YNFKEQ. Trimming removed 1 base at V and 0 bases at J, with 14 bases between. This CDR3 has 17 amino acids. This clonotype was seen many times. The antigen is undetermined. Every TCR beta cDNA library bore unique molecular identifiers. TCRdb called the PCR reads again in MiXCR, with one record for every CDR3 protein. The data hold roughly 700,000 distinct CDR3 sequences, with 30% observed a single time. Material for sequencing was blood. The receptor's source is a girl aged 5-17 years with multiple sclerosis. The genes are TRBV4-2 and TRBJ2-3; D might be TRBD2 (5 bases). CDR3 DNA: TGTGCCAGCAGCCAAGGACGGAGACTATCTAGCACAGATACGCAGTATTTT. Protein product: CASSQGRRLSSTDTQYF.